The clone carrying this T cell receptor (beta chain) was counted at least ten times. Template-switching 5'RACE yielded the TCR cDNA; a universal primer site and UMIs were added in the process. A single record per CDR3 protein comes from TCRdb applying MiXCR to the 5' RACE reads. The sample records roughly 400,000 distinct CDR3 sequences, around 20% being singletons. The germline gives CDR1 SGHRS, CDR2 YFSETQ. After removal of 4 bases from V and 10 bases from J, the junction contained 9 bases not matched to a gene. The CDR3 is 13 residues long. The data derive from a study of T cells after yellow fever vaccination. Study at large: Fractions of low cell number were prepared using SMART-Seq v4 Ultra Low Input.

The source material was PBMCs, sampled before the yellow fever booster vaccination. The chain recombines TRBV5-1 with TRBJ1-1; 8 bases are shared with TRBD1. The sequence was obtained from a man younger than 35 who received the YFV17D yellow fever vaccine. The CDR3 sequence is CASSEDQGARAFF. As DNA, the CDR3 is TGCGCCAGCAGCGAGGATCAGGGGGCGAGAGCTTTCTTT.